The 24 T cell receptor beta chains below all came from one sample that was sequenced in a study of tumor-infiltrating lymphocytes in primary liver carcinoma. TCR beta cDNA was prepared out of 500 ng total RNA by means of a constant-region primer. Three-round nested multiplex PCR performed with slightly modified ARM-PCR produced the TCR beta libraries. The first two PCR rounds used TRBV1-TRBV30 forward primers with a C-beta reverse primer, nine to ten cycles each. TCRdb called the multiplex PCR reads again in MiXCR, with one record for every CDR3 protein. The table lists approximately 300,000 distinct CDR3 sequences, 65% of them singletons, with roughly 9% in the top ten. Unsorted whole blood supplied the blood RNA, and germline DNA was isolated too. Input material: peripheral blood. These receptors originate from a man aged 40-49 years with primary liver carcinoma and hepatitis B virus infection.

In the case of this clonotype: This sequence may be a read error, since a much larger clone differs from it by one base. This chain links TRBV12-3 or TRBV12-4 with TRBJ1-2; 11 positions match TRBD1. There are 14 residues in the CDR3. The junction had 9 bases not matched to a gene; V was cut back by 6 bases and J by 9 bases. The DNA for the CDR3 is TGTGCCAGCAGCCCGGGACAGGGGGTAGGGTGCTACACCTTC. This encodes CASSPGQGVGCYTF.

There are a few counts of this clonotype. The V and J genes are TRBV5-1 and TRBJ2-5, with a tentative D call TRBD1 (5 bases). This CDR3 comprises 14 residues. Germline assignment: CDR1 SGHRS and CDR2 YFSETQ. V was cut by 7 bases and J by 1 base, with 14 bases left in between. CDR3 loop: CASQDTVAQETQYF. The CDR3, as DNA: TGCGCCAGCCAGGACACTGTCGCCCAAGAGACCCAGTACTTC.

Details on this clonotype: Germline and junction disagree at one end, which may indicate a read error. The CDR3 nucleotides are TGTGCCAGCAGTACCCTGGGAATGGGAGGAAACATCATATATTTT. This gives the protein CASSTLGMGGNIIYF. This chain connects TRBV6-1 to TRBJ1-3; D remains unclear. Germline CDR1 MNHNS, CDR2 SASEGT. The CDR3 has 15 residues.

This clonotype came up many times. The chain is built from TRBV4-1 and TRBJ2-1; TRBD1 aligns across 9 bases. With 3 bases clipped from V and 4 bases from J, the junction kept 7 bases outside the gene matches. This CDR3 contains 16 residues. Germline assignment: CDR1 MGHRA and CDR2 YSYEKL. Written as DNA, the CDR3 is TGCGCCAGCAGCCAGGGGACAGGGACGTTTTACAATGAGCAGTTCTTC. Translation gives CASSQGTGTFYNEQFF.

Notes on this clonotype: The junction departs from germline at one end; a sequencing error may be responsible. V is TRBV11-2 and J is TRBJ2-2; D perhaps matches TRBD2 (6 bases). Germline lookup yields CDR1 SGHAT and CDR2 FQNNGV. The CDR3 covers 15 residues. The CDR3 loop reads CANNHVRGRTGELFF. The CDR3 DNA is TGTGCCAACAACCATGTCCGGGGGAGGACCGGGGAGCTGTTCTTT.

Comments on this clonotype: This may be a read error, as it is one base from a much larger clone. The chain carries TRBV4-1 and TRBJ1-2; D not resolved. The V gene's germline CDR1 is MGHRA and CDR2 YSYEKL. The CDR3 sequence is 16 residues long. CDR3 in DNA: TGCGCCAGCAGCCAAGATGGGTATAAGGAAAGCTATTGCTACACCTTC. Its translation is CASSQDGYKESYCYTF.

Worth noting for this clonotype: Possible read error: a much larger clone is one base away. The chain uses TRBV6-1 and TRBJ1-1, with 7 bases matching TRBD1. Germline CDR1 is MNHNS and CDR2 is SASEGT. This CDR3 is 16 amino acids long. CDR3 loop: CASSEAIGGGRNEALF. Here the CDR3 DNA reads TGTGCCAGCAGTGAAGCGATAGGGGGCGGACGGAATGAAGCTTTATTT.

The J gene is TRBJ1-1, the V gene TRBV12-5; a possible D gene is TRBD1 (5 bases). The germline V gene encodes CDR1 LGHNT and CDR2 FRNRAP. The CDR3 runs to 15 residues. V was clipped by 7 bases and J by 0 bases, with 15 bases between them. The CDR3 spells CASVRGEALNTEAFF. The CDR3 region has the DNA TGTGCTAGTGTTCGAGGGGAGGCATTGAACACTGAAGCTTTCTTT. Full variable domain (missing parts from reference TRBV12-5 and TRBJ1-1): DARVTQTPRHKVTEMGQEVTMRCQPILGHNTVFWYRQTMMQGLELLAYFRNRAPLDDSGMPKDRFSAEMPDATLATLKIQPSEPRDSAVYFCASVRGEALNTEAFFGQGTRLTVV.

About this clonotype: The junction and the germline gene differ at one end; a read error may be behind it. V usage is TRBV6-6 and J usage is TRBJ1-5; 8 bases line up with TRBD1. Germline V CDR1 and CDR2: MNHNY, SVGAGI (reference sequence). The CDR3 has 14 amino acids. This CDR3 reads CASGQGTGNQPQHF. The CDR3, as DNA: TGTGCCAGCGGCCAAGGGACAGGCAATCAGCCGCAGCATTTT.

This clonotype was counted between two and nine times. A much bigger clone sits one base away, suggesting this may be a read error. This rearrangement joins TRBV6-5 to TRBJ1-5; D is undetermined. Germline CDR1 reads MNHEY; CDR2 reads SVGAGI. The CDR3 spans 13 residues. V was shortened by 4 bases and J by 4 bases, with 8 bases between the two germline ends. The CDR3 DNA sequence: TGTGCCAGCAGTTGGAGGTTAAATCAGCCCCAGCATTTT. The encoded protein is CASSWRLNQPQHF.

Worth noting for this clonotype: One base away lies a much larger clone, so this may be a sequencing read error. This likely comes from a read error, as the CDR3 has no conserved phenylalanine or tryptophan at its end. This chain joins TRBV6-2 or TRBV6-3 and TRBJ2-1; D is perhaps TRBD2 (6 bases). The CDR3 has 14 amino acids. V was cut by 6 bases and J by 8 bases, with 17 bases left in between. From germline, CDR1 is MNHEY and CDR2 SVGEGT. CDR3 DNA sequence: TGTGCCAGCAGGCCGGGACTCCTACCTTATGAGCAGTTCATC. Its translation: CASRPGLLPYEQFI.

Note on this clonotype: No conserved phenylalanine or tryptophan is present at the end of the CDR3, so a read error is the likely explanation. The limits of the CDR3 on the DNA are not certain, so only TCRdb's listed CDR3 is given. The chain combines TRBV29-1 with TRBJ1-1; the table gives TRBD1 as D, unverified against the DNA. The CDR3 is 15 amino acids long, termini counted. Germline-derived CDR1 and CDR2 are SQVTM and ANQGSEA. The CDR3: CSVAPGWGMNTEALS.

The chain uses TRBV18 and TRBJ1-5, with D unresolved. The CDR3 runs 13 residues. The V gene's germline CDR1 is KGHSH and CDR2 LQKENI. Trimming pared 1 base from V and 5 bases from J, leaving 6 bases between. The CDR3 DNA sequence: TGTGCCAGCTCACCACGCGGTGATCAGCCCCAGCATTTT. Translating it yields CASSPRGDQPQHF.

This clonotype showed up just a few times. The chain is built from TRBV5-1 and TRBJ2-3; D is unresolved. The CDR3 runs 15 residues. Germline V gene sequence: CDR1 SGHRS, CDR2 YFSETQ. V was trimmed by 0 bases and J by 4 bases, leaving 12 bases between them. The CDR3 sequence is CASSLERLGPDTQYF. The CDR3 nucleotides are TGCGCCAGCAGCTTGGAAAGGCTAGGGCCAGATACGCAGTATTTT.

In regard to this clonotype: This sequence may be a read error, since a much larger clone differs from it by one base. The chain has TRBV5-4 and TRBJ2-3, with 8 nucleotides matching TRBD1. The germline V gene encodes CDR1 SGHNT and CDR2 YYREEE (reference sequence). The trim removed 9 bases at V and 3 bases at J, leaving 6 bases unmatched. The CDR3 is 13 residues long. CDR3 nucleotide sequence: TGTGCCACTGGACAGGGTGGGACAGATACGCAGTATTTT. It specifies CATGQGGTDTQYF.

This clonotype was picked up a small number of times. V gene TRBV28 combines with J gene TRBJ1-5, with D perhaps matching TRBD1 (6 bases). Germline V lookup: CDR1 MDHEN, CDR2 SYDVKM. Trimming removed 10 bases at V and 5 bases at J, with 15 bases between. There are 13 residues in the CDR3. The CDR3 loop is CATVGGSYQPQHF. The CDR3 nucleotides read TGTGCCACAGTGGGGGGCAGTTATCAGCCCCAGCATTTT.

With regard to this clonotype: This may be a read error: a much more frequent sequence differs by one nucleotide. The chain carries TRBV12-5 and TRBJ1-5, with TRBD1 matching 7 bases. The V gene end was trimmed by 9 bases and the J gene end by 5 bases; junction bases not matched to a gene: 7. CDR3 length equals 13 residues. The germline CDR1 and CDR2 sequences are LGHNT and FRNRAP. CDR3 sequence: CARRDRDDQPQHF. The DNA for the CDR3 is TGTGCTAGGCGAGACAGGGACGATCAGCCCCAGCATTTT.

Regarding this clonotype: Likely a read error: the CDR3 ends without its conserved phenylalanine or tryptophan. The rearrangement links TRBV7-3 to TRBJ2-1; TRBD2 matches at 8 bases. V shed 6 bases, J shed 2 bases, and the junction held 6 bases outside the gene matches. This CDR3 is built from 15 residues. Germline assignment: CDR1 SGHTA and CDR2 FQGTGA. The CDR3: CASRGQREPYNEQFS. As DNA, the CDR3 is TGTGCCAGCAGAGGCCAGCGGGAGCCCTACAATGAGCAGTTCTCC.

Note on this clonotype: Since no conserved phenylalanine or tryptophan closes the CDR3, a read error is the likely cause. The chain carries TRBV5-8 and TRBJ2-1, with a tentative D call TRBD2 (6 bases). With 1 base removed from V and 12 bases from J, the gap between germline ends came to 11 bases. Germline assignment: CDR1 SGHTS and CDR2 YDEGEE. The CDR3 has 12 residues. The CDR3 sequence is CASSLRTGVQFL. As DNA, the CDR3 is TGTGCCAGCAGCTTGCGAACGGGAGTGCAGTTCTTA.

Comments on this clonotype: With a much larger clone just one base away, this may be a read error. This sequence joins TRBV20-1 and TRBJ2-3, with a possible D match to TRBD2 (6 bases). Trimming left V 6 bases short and J 6 bases short, with 28 bases between. Germline values: CDR1 DFQATT, CDR2 SNEGSKA (reference sequence). This CDR3 contains 17 residues. This CDR3 is CSAAPLPGLGFSDTQYF. The DNA for the CDR3 is TGCAGTGCCGCCCCTTTGCCGGGACTGGGTTTTTCCGATACGCAGTATTTT.

Points on this clonotype: One base away lies a much larger clone, so this may be a sequencing read error. The chain joins TRBV6-1 to TRBJ2-2; the D gene is possibly TRBD1 (7 bases). Germline loops: CDR1 MNHNS, CDR2 SASEGT. The CDR3 has 17 residues. In DNA form, the CDR3 reads TGTGCCTGCAGTGTAACCCCCGGCAGGGGGGCGGTCGGGGAGCTGTTTTTT. As protein: CACSVTPGRGAVGELFF.

This clonotype was seen more than once but under ten times. Germline and junction disagree at one end, which may indicate a read error. The chain has TRBV12-3 or TRBV12-4 and TRBJ2-2; D might be TRBD1 or TRBD2, each matching 6 bases. CDR3 length equals 15 residues. CDR3 nucleotides: TGTGCCAGCACCCCGGGGGCTAGTGGTACCGGGGAGCTGCTTTTT. This gives the protein CASTPGASGTGELLF.

The chain joins TRBV7-9 to TRBJ1-5; D remains ambiguous. The CDR3 runs to 13 residues. Trimming stripped 3 bases from V and 4 bases from J, with 7 bases between. Germline CDR1 is SEHNR and CDR2 is FQNEAQ (reference sequence). Here the CDR3 reads CASSLGNNQPQHF. CDR3 in DNA: TGTGCCAGCAGCTTGGGCAATAATCAGCCCCAGCATTTT.

This clonotype showed up many times. The chain employs TRBV5-5 and TRBJ2-3; D not certain. Germline loops: CDR1 SGHKS, CDR2 YYEKEE (reference sequence). V dropped 0 bases and J dropped 8 bases, with 10 bases sitting between them. This CDR3 comprises 13 residues. CDR3 residues: CASSLDPSGTQYF. Here the CDR3 DNA reads TGTGCCAGCAGCTTGGATCCATCGGGTACGCAGTATTTT.